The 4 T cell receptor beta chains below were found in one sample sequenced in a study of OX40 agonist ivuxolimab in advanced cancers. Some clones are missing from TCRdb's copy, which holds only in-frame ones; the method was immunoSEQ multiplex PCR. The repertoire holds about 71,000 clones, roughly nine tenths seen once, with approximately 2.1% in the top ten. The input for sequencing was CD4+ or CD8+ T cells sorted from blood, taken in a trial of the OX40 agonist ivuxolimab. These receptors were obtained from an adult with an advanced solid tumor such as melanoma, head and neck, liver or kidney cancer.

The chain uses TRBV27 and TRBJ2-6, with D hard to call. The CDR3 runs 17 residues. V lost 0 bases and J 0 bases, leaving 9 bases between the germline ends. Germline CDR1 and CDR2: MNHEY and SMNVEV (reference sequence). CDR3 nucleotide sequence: TGTGCCAGCAGTTTATCGAATCCCCGCTCTGGGGCCAACGTCCTGACTTTC. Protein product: CASSLSNPRSGANVLTF.

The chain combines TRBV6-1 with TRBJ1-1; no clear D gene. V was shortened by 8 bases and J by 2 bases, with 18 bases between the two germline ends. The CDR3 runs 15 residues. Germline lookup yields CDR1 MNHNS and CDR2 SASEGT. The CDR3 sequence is CASFPRPHRNTEAFF. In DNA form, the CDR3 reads TGTGCCAGCTTCCCGAGGCCTCATCGAAACACTGAAGCTTTCTTT.

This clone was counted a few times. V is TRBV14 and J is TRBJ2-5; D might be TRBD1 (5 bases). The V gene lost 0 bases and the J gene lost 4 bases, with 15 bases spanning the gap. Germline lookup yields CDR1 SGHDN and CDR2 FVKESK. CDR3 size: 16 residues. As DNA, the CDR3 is TGTGCCAGCAGCCAAGATAAGGGGATTCGGACAGAGACCCAGTACTTC. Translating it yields CASSQDKGIRTETQYF.

CDR3 DNA sequence: TGTGCCAGTAGTCCGGGGACAGGGGGCGCCGCCGGGGAGCTGTTTTTT. Its protein product is CASSPGTGGAAGELFF. This chain uses TRBV19 with TRBJ2-2; TRBD1 matches at 12 bases. CDR3 size: 16 residues. The junction had 7 bases not matched to a gene; V was cut back by 5 bases and J by 6 bases. Per the germline V gene, CDR1 is LNHDA and CDR2 is SQIVND (reference sequence).